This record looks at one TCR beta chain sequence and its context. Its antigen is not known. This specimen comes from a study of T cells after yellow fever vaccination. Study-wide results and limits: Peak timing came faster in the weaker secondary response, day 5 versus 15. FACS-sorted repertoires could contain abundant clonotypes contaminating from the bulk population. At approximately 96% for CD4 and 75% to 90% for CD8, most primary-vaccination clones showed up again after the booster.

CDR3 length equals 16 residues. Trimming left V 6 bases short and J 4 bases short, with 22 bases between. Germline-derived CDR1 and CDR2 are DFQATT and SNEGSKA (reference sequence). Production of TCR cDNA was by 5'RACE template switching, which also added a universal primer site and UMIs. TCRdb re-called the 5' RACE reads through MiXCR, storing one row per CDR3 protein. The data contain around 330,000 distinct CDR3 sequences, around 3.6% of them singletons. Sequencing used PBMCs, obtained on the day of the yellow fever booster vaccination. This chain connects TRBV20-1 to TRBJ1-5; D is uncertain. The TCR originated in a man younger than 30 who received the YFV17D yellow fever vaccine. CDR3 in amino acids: CSASDHAGFWNQPQHF. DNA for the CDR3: TGCAGTGCCAGTGATCACGCGGGATTTTGGAATCAGCCCCAGCATTTT.